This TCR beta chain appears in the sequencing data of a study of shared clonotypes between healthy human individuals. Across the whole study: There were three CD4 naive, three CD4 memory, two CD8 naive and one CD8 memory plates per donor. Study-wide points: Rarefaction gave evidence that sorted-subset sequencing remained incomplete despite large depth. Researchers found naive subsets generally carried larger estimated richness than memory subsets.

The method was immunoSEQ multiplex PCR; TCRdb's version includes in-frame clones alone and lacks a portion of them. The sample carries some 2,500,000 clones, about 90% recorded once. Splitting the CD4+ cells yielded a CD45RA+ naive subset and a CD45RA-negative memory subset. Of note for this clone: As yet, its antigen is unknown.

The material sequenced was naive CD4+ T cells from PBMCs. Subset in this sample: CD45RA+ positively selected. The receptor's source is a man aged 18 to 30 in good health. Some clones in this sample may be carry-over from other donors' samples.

This CDR3 reads CASSPLDEQYF. DNA for the CDR3: TGTGCCAGCTCACCCCTAGACGAGCAGTACTTC. The rearrangement uses TRBV2 and TRBJ2-7; no definite D call. V shed 8 bases and J shed 5 bases, with 10 bases lying between them. The CDR3 has 11 residues. Germline V gene data show CDR1 as SNHLY and CDR2 as FYNNEI.